Listed below are T cell receptor beta chains from one sample, sequenced in a study of shared clonotypes between healthy human individuals. Profiling relied on immunoSEQ multiplex PCR, and the TCRdb table lists in-frame clones only, not all of them. The data hold some 1,100,000 clones, with approximately 78% observed a single time. The sequencing input was memory CD4+ T cells from PBMCs. The receptors stem from a young man in good health. Some clones in this sample may be carry-over from other donors' samples. The CDR3 runs from the conserved cysteine through the conserved F or W. Each record gives: J gene, clone size, D gene, V gene, CDR3 DNA, CDR3 protein. A D gene is named only where the DNA matches it firmly. Not all rows give a size; the values are once, few, many and, for expanded clones, a class.

j_gene: TRBJ2-7
abundance: NA
d_gene: NA
v_gene: TRBV30
CDR3nt: TGTGCCTGGAGTGAAATAGCCTCCGGCGAGCAGTACTTC
CDR3aa: CAWSEIASGEQYF

j_gene: TRBJ2-7
abundance: NA
d_gene: NA
v_gene: TRBV6-5
CDR3nt: TGTGCCAGCAGTGATCGGGGGATCCGGAACGAGCAGTACTTC
CDR3aa: CASSDRGIRNEQYF

j_gene: TRBJ2-1
abundance: NA
d_gene: NA
v_gene: TRBV5-6
CDR3nt: TGTGCCAGCAGCCCTGTCTCGGGCCGAGGGGGGTACTACAATGAGCAGTTCTTC
CDR3aa: CASSPVSGRGGYYNEQFF

j_gene: TRBJ1-1
abundance: NA
d_gene: TRBD1
v_gene: TRBV28
CDR3nt: TGTGCCAGCAGTATTGGACAGGGTCCTTTCTTT
CDR3aa: CASSIGQGPFF

j_gene: TRBJ2-7
abundance: few
d_gene: TRBD1
v_gene: TRBV6-5
CDR3nt: TGTGCCAGCAGTTTGAGAGGGGGCCCTGCCTACGAGCAGTACTTC
CDR3aa: CASSLRGGPAYEQYF

j_gene: TRBJ1-2
abundance: NA
d_gene: NA
v_gene: TRBV6-5
CDR3nt: TGTGCCAGCAGTTACTCTGGGGCAAGGAGTCCCTATGGCTACACCTTC
CDR3aa: CASSYSGARSPYGYTF

j_gene: TRBJ1-5
abundance: NA
d_gene: NA
v_gene: TRBV15
CDR3nt: TGTGCCACCAGCAGAGTTGAGGGTACCAATCAGCCCCAGCATTTT
CDR3aa: CATSRVEGTNQPQHF

j_gene: TRBJ1-4
abundance: NA
d_gene: TRBD1
v_gene: TRBV5-1
CDR3nt: TGCGCCAGCAGCTACCGACAGGGGGAGGGAAAACTGTTTTTT
CDR3aa: CASSYRQGEGKLFF

j_gene: TRBJ2-7
abundance: NA
d_gene: NA
v_gene: TRBV11-2
CDR3nt: TGTGCCAGCAGCTTGGGGGTAGGCAGCTACGAGCAGTACTTC
CDR3aa: CASSLGVGSYEQYF

j_gene: TRBJ1-2
abundance: NA
d_gene: TRBD1
v_gene: TRBV5-1
CDR3nt: TGCGCCAGCAGCTTGGGTCACAGGGGCCATGGCTACACCTTC
CDR3aa: CASSLGHRGHGYTF

j_gene: TRBJ2-6
abundance: NA
d_gene: NA
v_gene: TRBV11-2
CDR3nt: TGTGCCAGCAGCTTCGTTCGGGGAGGTAGGGCCAACGTCCTGACTTTC
CDR3aa: CASSFVRGGRANVLTF

j_gene: TRBJ2-3
abundance: NA
d_gene: NA
v_gene: TRBV5-1
CDR3nt: TGCGCCAGCAGCAAGGCTACCACCGGGGAGAGAGGTACGCAGTATTTT
CDR3aa: CASSKATTGERGTQYF

j_gene: TRBJ2-5
abundance: once
d_gene: TRBD1
v_gene: TRBV6-5
CDR3nt: TGTGCCAGCAGAACCCCAGGGGGCCAAGAGACCCAGTACTTC
CDR3aa: CASRTPGGQETQYF

j_gene: TRBJ1-2
abundance: few
d_gene: NA
v_gene: TRBV7-3
CDR3nt: TGTGCCAGCAGCTTAAGTCCCATACCCAGGGAGATGGATGGCTACACCTTC
CDR3aa: CASSLSPIPREMDGYTF

j_gene: TRBJ1-1
abundance: once
d_gene: NA
v_gene: TRBV28
CDR3nt: TGTGCCAGCAGTTTATTTCGGAGGATTATGAACACTGAAGCTTTCTTT
CDR3aa: CASSLFRRIMNTEAFF

j_gene: TRBJ2-1
abundance: NA
d_gene: TRBD2
v_gene: TRBV11-3
CDR3nt: TGTGCCAGCAGCTCCGAGGGGACTAGCGGGAGCGAGCAGTTCTTC
CDR3aa: CASSSEGTSGSEQFF

j_gene: TRBJ1-5
abundance: NA
d_gene: NA
v_gene: TRBV5-8
CDR3nt: TGTGCCAGCAGCCGGGCCGGGACACTGGATTTT
CDR3aa: CASSRAGTLDF

j_gene: TRBJ2-3
abundance: NA
d_gene: TRBD2
v_gene: TRBV5-4
CDR3nt: TGTGCCAGCAGCTTTGGGACTAGCGGGATAGCGGATACGCAGTATTTT
CDR3aa: CASSFGTSGIADTQYF

j_gene: TRBJ1-2
abundance: NA
d_gene: NA
v_gene: TRBV14
CDR3nt: TGTGCCAGCAGCCAGGGGACCGCCTATGGCTACACCTTC
CDR3aa: CASSQGTAYGYTF

j_gene: TRBJ1-4
abundance: NA
d_gene: TRBD1
v_gene: TRBV4-2
CDR3nt: TGTGCCAGCACCCCAGAATGGACAGGGACTAATGAAAAACTGTTTTTT
CDR3aa: CASTPEWTGTNEKLFF

j_gene: TRBJ2-7
abundance: NA
d_gene: NA
v_gene: TRBV21-1
CDR3nt: TGTGCCAGCAGCTCCCGGGACAGGGATCATTACGAGCAGTACTTC
CDR3aa: CASSSRDRDHYEQYF

j_gene: TRBJ2-3
abundance: once
d_gene: TRBD2
v_gene: TRBV4-2
CDR3nt: TGTGCCAGCAGCTCTAGCGGAACGACTAGCACAGATACGCAGTATTTT
CDR3aa: CASSSSGTTSTDTQYF

j_gene: TRBJ2-7
abundance: NA
d_gene: TRBD2
v_gene: TRBV6-5
CDR3nt: TGTGCCAGCAGTAATAGCGGGAACCACTACGAGCAGTACTTC
CDR3aa: CASSNSGNHYEQYF

j_gene: TRBJ2-2
abundance: NA
d_gene: TRBD2
v_gene: TRBV7-2
CDR3nt: TGTGCCAGCAGCCCGTCTCGGGAGGGGTCCGGGGAGCTGTTTTTT
CDR3aa: CASSPSREGSGELFF

j_gene: TRBJ2-5
abundance: NA
d_gene: NA
v_gene: TRBV5-1
CDR3nt: TGCGCCAGCAGCTTGCTCGCGGCAGGGGCCCAAGAGACCCAGTACTTC
CDR3aa: CASSLLAAGAQETQYF

j_gene: TRBJ2-2
abundance: NA
d_gene: NA
v_gene: TRBV2
CDR3nt: TGTGCCAGCAGTGAGTCAGGTTACGGGGAGCTGTTTTTT
CDR3aa: CASSESGYGELFF

j_gene: TRBJ2-2
abundance: NA
d_gene: NA
v_gene: TRBV7-9
CDR3nt: TGTGCCAGCAGCCCTTCCGGGTGGGCGAACACCGGGGAGCTGTTTTTT
CDR3aa: CASSPSGWANTGELFF